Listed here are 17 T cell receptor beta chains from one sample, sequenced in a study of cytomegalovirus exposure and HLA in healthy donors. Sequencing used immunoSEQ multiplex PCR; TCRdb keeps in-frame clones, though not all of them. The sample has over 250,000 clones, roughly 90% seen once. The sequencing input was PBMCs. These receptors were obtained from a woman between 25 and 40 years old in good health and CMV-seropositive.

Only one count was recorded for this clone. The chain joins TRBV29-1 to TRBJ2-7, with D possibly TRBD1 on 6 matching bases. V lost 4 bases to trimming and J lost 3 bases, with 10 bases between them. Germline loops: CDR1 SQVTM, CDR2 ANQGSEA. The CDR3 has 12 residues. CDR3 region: CSVGQVRYEQYF. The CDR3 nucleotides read TGCAGCGTTGGACAGGTTCGCTACGAGCAGTACTTC.

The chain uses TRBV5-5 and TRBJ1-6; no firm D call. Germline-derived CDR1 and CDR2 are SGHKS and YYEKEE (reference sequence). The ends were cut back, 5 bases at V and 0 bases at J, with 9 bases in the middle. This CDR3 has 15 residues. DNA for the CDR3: TGTGCCAGCAGAGCTCAGAGCTCCTATAATTCACCCCTCCACTTT. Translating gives CASRAQSSYNSPLHF. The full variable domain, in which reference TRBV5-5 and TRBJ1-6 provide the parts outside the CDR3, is DAGVTQSPTHLIKTRGQQVTLRCSPISGHKSVSWYQQVLGQGPQFIFQYYEKEERGRGNFPDRFSARQFPNYSSELNVNALLLGDSALYLCASRAQSSYNSPLHFGNGTRLTVT.

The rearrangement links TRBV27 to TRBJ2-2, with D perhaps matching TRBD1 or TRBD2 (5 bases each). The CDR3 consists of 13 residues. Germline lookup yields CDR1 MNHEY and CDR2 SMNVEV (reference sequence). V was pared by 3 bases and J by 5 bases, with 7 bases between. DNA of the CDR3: TGTGCCAGCAGTTTGGGACGGACCGGGGAGCTGTTTTTT. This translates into CASSLGRTGELFF.

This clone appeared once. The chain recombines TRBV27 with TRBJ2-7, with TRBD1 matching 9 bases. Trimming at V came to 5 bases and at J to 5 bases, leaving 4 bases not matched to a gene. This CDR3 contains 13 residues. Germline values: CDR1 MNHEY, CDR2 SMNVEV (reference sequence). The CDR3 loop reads CASSVQGANEQYF. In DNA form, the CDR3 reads TGTGCCAGCAGTGTACAGGGGGCGAACGAGCAGTACTTC.

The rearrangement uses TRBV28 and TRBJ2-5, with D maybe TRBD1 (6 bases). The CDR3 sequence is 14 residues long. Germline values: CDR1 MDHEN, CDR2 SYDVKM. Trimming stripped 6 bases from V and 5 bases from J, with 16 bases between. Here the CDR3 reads CASSRPRGSETQYF. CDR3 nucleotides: TGTGCCAGCAGCCGCCCCAGGGGTTCGGAGACCCAGTACTTC.

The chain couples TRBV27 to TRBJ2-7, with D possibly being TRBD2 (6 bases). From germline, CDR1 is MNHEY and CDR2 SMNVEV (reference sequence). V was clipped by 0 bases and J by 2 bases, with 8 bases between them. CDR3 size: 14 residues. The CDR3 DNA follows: TGTGCCAGCAGTTTATCGAGCGGGCCCTACGAGCAGTACTTC. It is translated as CASSLSSGPYEQYF.

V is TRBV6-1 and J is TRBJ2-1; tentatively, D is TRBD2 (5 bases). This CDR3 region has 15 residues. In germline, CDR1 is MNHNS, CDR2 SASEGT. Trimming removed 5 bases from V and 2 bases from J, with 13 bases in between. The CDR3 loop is CASSRYAGAYNEQFF. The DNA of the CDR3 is TGTGCCAGCAGTCGGTACGCCGGGGCCTACAATGAGCAGTTCTTC.

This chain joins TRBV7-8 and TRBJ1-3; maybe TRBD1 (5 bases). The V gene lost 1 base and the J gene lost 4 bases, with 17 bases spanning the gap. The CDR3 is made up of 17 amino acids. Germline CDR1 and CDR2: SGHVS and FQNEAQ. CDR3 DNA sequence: TGTGCCAGCAGCTTAGAGGCGTGGGCAGGGCTAGGAAACACCATATATTTT. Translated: CASSLEAWAGLGNTIYF.

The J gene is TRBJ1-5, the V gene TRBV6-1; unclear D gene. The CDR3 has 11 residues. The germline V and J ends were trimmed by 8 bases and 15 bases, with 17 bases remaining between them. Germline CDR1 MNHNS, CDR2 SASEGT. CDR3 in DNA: TGTGCCAGCTCGTTGGCCGGACGGTCGCATTTT. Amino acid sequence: CASSLAGRSHF.

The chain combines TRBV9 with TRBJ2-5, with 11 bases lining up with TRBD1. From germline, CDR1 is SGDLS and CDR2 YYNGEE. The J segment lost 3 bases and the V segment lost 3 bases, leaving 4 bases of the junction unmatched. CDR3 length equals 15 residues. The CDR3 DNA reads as TGTGCCAGCAGCGGATCGGGACAGGGGGAAGAGACCCAGTACTTC. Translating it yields CASSGSGQGEETQYF. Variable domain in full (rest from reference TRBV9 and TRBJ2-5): DSGVTQTPKHLITATGQRVTLRCSPRSGDLSVYWYQQSLDQGLQFLIQYYNGEERAKGNILERFSAQQFPDLHSELNLSSLELGDSALYFCASSGSGQGEETQYFGPGTRLLVL.

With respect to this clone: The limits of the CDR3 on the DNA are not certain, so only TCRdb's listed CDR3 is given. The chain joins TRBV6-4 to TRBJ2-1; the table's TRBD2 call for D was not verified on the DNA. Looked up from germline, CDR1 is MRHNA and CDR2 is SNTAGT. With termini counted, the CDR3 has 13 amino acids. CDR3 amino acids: CASSTSTGEGQFF.

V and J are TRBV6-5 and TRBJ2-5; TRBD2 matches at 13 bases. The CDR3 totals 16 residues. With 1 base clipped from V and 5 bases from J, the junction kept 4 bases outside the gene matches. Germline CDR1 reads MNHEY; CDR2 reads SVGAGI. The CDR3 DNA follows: TGTGCCAGCAGTTACTATGGACTAGCGGGGGCGGAGACCCAGTACTTC. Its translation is CASSYYGLAGAETQYF.

The CDR3 reads CATSARLTNYGYTF. In DNA form, the CDR3 reads TGTGCCACCAGCGCTCGGCTTACTAACTATGGCTACACCTTC. This chain joins TRBV15 and TRBJ1-2; D is unclear. The CDR3 length is 14 residues. The germline V gene encodes CDR1 LNHNV and CDR2 YYDKDF (reference sequence). V dropped 5 bases and J dropped 0 bases, with 10 bases sitting between them.

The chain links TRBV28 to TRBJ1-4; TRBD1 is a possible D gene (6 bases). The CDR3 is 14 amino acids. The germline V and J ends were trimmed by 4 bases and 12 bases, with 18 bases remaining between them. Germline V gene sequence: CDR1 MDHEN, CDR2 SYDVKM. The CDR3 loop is CASSSLNTRQELFF. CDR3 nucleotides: TGTGCCAGCAGTTCTCTAAATACCCGACAGGAACTGTTTTTT.

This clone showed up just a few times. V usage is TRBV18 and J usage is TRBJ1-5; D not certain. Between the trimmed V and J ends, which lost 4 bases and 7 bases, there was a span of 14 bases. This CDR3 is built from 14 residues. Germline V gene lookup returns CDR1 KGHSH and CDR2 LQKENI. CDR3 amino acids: CASSQGTGEQPQHF. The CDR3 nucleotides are TGTGCCAGCTCACAGGGAACCGGGGAACAGCCCCAGCATTTT. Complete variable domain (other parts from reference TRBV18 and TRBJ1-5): NAGVMQNPRHLVRRRGQEARLRCSPMKGHSHVYWYRQLPEEGLKFMVYLQKENIIDESGMPKERFSAEFPKEGPSILRIQQVVRGDSAAYFCASSQGTGEQPQHFGDGTRLSIL.

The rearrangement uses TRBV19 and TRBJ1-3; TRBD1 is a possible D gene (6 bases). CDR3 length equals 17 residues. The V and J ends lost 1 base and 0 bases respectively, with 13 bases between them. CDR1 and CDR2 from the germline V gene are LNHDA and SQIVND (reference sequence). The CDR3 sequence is CASSIAGQLSSGNTIYF. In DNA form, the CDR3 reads TGTGCCAGTAGTATAGCCGGACAGCTGAGCTCTGGAAACACCATATATTTT. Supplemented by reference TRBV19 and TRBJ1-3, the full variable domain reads DGGITQSPKYLFRKEGQNVTLSCEQNLNHDAMYWYRQDPGQGLRLIYYSQIVNDFQKGDIAEGYSVSREKKESFPLTVTSAQKNPTAFYLCASSIAGQLSSGNTIYFGEGSWLTVV.

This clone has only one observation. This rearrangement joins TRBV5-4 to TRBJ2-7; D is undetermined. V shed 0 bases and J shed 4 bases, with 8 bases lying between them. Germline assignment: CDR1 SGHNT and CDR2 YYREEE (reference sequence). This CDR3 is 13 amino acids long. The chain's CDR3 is CASSLVGEYEQYF. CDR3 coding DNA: TGTGCCAGCAGCTTGGTTGGAGAATACGAGCAGTACTTC.